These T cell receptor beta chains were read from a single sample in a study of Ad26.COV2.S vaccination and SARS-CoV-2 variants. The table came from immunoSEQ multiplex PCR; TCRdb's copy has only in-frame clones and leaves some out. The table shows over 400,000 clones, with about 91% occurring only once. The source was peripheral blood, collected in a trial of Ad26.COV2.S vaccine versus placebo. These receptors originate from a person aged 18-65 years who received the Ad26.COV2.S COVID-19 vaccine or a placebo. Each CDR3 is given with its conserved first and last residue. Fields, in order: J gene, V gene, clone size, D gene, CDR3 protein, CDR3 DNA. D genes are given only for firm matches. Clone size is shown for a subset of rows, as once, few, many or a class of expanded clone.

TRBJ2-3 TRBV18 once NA CASSPRTQVDTQYF TGTGCCAGCTCACCGCGGACCCAGGTCGATACGCAGTATTTT
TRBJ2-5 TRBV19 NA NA CASSFRPFDGYQNNQETQYF TGTGCCAGTAGTTTTAGACCCTTTGACGGATACCAGAACAACCAAGAGACCCAGTACTTC
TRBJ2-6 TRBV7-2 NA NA CASSKNSGANVLTF TGTGCCAGCAGTAAAAACTCTGGGGCCAACGTCCTGACTTTC
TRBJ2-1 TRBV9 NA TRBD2 CASSVAPGLAGYNEQFF TGTGCCAGCAGCGTAGCTCCCGGACTAGCGGGCTACAATGAGCAGTTCTTC
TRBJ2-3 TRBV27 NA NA CASTLRASDTQYF TGTGCCAGCACCTTAAGGGCCTCAGATACGCAGTATTTT
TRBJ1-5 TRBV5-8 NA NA CASSDRQSNQPQHF TGTGCCAGCAGCGATCGACAGAGCAATCAGCCCCAGCATTTT
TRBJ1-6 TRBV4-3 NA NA CASSQENDPTSPLHF TGCGCCAGCAGCCAAGAGAACGACCCGACCTCACCCCTCCACTTT
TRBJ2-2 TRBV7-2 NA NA CASSSSFTGELFF TGTGCCAGCAGCTCCTCGTTCACCGGGGAGCTGTTTTTT
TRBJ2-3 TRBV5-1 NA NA CASSLFDGIGTDTQYF TGCGCCAGCAGCTTGTTTGACGGAATAGGCACAGATACGCAGTATTTT
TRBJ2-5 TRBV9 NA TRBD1 CASSPRTGETFQETQYF TGTGCCAGCAGCCCTCGGACAGGAGAAACCTTCCAAGAGACCCAGTACTTC
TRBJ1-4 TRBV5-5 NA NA CASSLVGIDEKLFF TGTGCCAGCAGCTTGGTGGGGATCGATGAAAAACTGTTTTTT
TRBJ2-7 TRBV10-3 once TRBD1 CAISGQTGESHEQYF TGTGCCATCAGTGGACAGACAGGGGAGTCGCACGAGCAGTACTTC
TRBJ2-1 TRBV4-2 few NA CASSQKGGGSYNEQFF TGTGCCAGCAGCCAAAAGGGGGGAGGGTCCTACAATGAGCAGTTCTTC
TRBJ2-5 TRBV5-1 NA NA CASRRQETQYF TGCGCCAGCAGGAGACAAGAGACCCAGTACTTC
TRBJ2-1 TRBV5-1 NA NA CASSLGASSYNEQFF TGCGCCAGCAGCTTAGGGGCCAGCTCCTACAATGAGCAGTTCTTC
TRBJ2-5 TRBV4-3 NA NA CASSQEPGYQETQYF TGCGCCAGCAGCCAAGAACCAGGGTACCAAGAGACCCAGTACTTC
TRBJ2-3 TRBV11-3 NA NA CASLRGQTSTDTQYF TGTGCCAGCTTAAGGGGACAAACTAGCACAGATACGCAGTATTTT
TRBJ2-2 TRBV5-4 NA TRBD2 CASSLVSGGFGELFF TGTGCCAGCAGCTTGGTTAGCGGGGGGTTCGGGGAGCTGTTTTTT
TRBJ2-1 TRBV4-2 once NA CASSQESARGEGEQFF TGTGCCAGCAGCCAAGAGTCGGCCAGGGGAGAAGGTGAGCAGTTCTTC
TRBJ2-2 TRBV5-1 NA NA CASRQGGDTGELFF TGCGCCAGCCGCCAGGGGGGCGATACCGGGGAGCTGTTTTTT
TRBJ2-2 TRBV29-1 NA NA CSVELRDLGVPGELFF TGCAGCGTTGAACTTAGGGACCTGGGGGTCCCCGGGGAGCTGTTTTTT
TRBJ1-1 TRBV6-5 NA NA CASSYVPSYTEAFF TGTGCCAGCAGTTACGTCCCAAGTTACACTGAAGCTTTCTTT